The TCR beta chain described here comes from a study of HIV-infected patients and healthy controls (dated by TCRdb to the mid-2010s). Taken from the germline V gene, the CDR1 and CDR2 loops are SGHTA and FQGNSA. The CDR3 runs 15 amino acids, cysteine and phenylalanine included. Only the CDR3 DNA is retained, 45 bases long and in frame from the first base. Trimming removed 4 bases from V and 5 bases from J; the gene matches leave 10 bases unexplained. The library was obtained by 5' RACE. For sequencing, an Illumina MiSeq was employed. Through fastp at Q25 and MiXCR, TCRdb rebuilt clones from the public reads, retaining in-frame beta chains. Records with the same CDR3 protein are collapsed into one entry carrying the most frequent genes and DNA. The table for this sample lists over 15,000 distinct CDR3 sequences; roughly 15% of them were counted only once. The ten largest make up 24% of the sample. This clonotype has ten or more counts. This clone's antigen is unknown. No clone much larger than this one lies a single base away; base qualities are absent.

The rearrangement combines TRBV7-2 with TRBJ2-7, with 8 bases in between that match TRBD1. The sample was CD8+ T cells from blood. The TCR was taken from a human donor in good health. At the DNA level, the sequence is TGTGCCAGCAGCTCCATTCAGGGGGCGCTGGACGAGCAGTACTTC. It translates as CASSSIQGALDEQYF.